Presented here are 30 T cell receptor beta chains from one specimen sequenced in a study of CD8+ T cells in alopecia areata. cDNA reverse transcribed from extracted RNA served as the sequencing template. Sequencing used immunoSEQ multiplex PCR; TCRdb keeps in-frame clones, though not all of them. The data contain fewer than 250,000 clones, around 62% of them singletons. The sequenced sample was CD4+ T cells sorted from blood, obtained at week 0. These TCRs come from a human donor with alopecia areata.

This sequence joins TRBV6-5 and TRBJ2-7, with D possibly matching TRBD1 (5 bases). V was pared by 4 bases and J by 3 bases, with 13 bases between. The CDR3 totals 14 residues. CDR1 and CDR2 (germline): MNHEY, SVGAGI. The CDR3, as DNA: TGTGCCAGCAGTTTTCGACAGCCAGTCTACGAGCAGTACTTC. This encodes CASSFRQPVYEQYF.

In nucleotides, the CDR3 is TGTGCCAGCAGCCGACCTACAACCGGGACTCAAGAGACCCAGTACTTC. Amino acid sequence: CASSRPTTGTQETQYF. V gene TRBV14 combines with J gene TRBJ2-5; D might be TRBD2 (6 bases). The V and J ends lost 4 bases and 2 bases respectively, with 17 bases between them. The CDR3 runs 16 residues. Germline V gives CDR1 SGHDN, CDR2 FVKESK. Looking up the rest from reference TRBV14 and TRBJ2-5 gives the full variable domain: EAGVTQFPSHSVIEKGQTVTLRCDPISGHDNLYWYRRVMGKEIKFLLHFVKESKQDESGMPNNRFLAERTGGTYSTLKVQPAELEDSGVYFCASSRPTTGTQETQYFGPGTRLLVL.

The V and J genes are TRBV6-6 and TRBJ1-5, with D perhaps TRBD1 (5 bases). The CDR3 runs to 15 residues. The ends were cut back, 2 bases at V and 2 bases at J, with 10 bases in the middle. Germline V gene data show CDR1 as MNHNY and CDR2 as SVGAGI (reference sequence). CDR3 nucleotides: TGTGCCAGCAGTTACAGCCAGGGCGGCAATCAGCCCCAGCATTTT. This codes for CASSYSQGGNQPQHF.

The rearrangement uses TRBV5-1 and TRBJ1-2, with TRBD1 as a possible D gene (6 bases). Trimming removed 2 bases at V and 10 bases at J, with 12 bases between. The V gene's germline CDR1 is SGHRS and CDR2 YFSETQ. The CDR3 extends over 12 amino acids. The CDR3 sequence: CASSFDRSDYTF. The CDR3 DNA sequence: TGCGCCAGCAGCTTTGACAGGTCTGACTACACCTTC.

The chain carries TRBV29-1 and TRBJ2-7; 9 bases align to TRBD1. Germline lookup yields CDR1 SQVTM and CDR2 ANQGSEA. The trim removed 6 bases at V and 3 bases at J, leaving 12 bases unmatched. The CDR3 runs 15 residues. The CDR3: CSVRPGQGKNYEQYF. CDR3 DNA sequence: TGCAGCGTCCGACCCGGACAGGGGAAAAACTACGAGCAGTACTTC.

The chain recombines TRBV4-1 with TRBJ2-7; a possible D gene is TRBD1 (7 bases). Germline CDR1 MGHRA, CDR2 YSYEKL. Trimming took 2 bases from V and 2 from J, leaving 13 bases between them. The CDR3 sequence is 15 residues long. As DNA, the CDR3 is TGCGCCAGCAGCCAACAGGGGGGCCTCGCCTACGAGCAGTACTTC. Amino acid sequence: CASSQQGGLAYEQYF.

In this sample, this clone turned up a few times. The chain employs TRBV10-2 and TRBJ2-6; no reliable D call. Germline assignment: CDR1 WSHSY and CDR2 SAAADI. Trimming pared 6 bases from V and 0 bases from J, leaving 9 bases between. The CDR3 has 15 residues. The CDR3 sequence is CASSLTYSGANVLTF. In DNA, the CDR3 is TGCGCCAGCAGCCTAACGTACTCTGGGGCCAACGTCCTGACTTTC.

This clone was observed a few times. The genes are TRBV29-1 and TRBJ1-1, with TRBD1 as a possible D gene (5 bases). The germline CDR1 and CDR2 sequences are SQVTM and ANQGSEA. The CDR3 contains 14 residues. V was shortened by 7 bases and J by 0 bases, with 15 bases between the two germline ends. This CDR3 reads CSATWGRMNTEAFF. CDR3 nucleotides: TGCAGCGCGACCTGGGGCAGGATGAACACTGAAGCTTTCTTT.

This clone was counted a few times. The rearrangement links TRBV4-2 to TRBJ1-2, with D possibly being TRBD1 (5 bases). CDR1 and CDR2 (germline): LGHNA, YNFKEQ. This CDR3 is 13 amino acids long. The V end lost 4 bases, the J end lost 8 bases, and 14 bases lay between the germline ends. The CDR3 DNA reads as TGTGCCAGCAGCCCAGGGACTCTACCCGGCTACACCTTC. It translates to CASSPGTLPGYTF.

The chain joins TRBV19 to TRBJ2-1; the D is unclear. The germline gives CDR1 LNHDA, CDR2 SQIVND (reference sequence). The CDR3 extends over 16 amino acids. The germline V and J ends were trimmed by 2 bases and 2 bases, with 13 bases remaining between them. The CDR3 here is CASSIWVSTAYNEQFF. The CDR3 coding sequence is TGTGCCAGTAGTATATGGGTGAGCACTGCCTACAATGAGCAGTTCTTC.

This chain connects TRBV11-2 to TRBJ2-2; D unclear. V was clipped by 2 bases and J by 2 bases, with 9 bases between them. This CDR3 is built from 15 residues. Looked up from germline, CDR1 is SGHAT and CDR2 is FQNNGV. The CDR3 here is CASSLRALNTGELFF. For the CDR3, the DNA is TGTGCCAGCAGCTTAAGGGCCCTTAACACCGGGGAGCTGTTTTTT.

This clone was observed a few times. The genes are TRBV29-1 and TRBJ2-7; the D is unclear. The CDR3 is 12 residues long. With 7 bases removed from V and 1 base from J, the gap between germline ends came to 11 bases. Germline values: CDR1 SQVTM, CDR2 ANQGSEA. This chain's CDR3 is CSATYASYEQYF. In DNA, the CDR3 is TGCAGCGCTACCTATGCTTCCTACGAGCAGTACTTC.

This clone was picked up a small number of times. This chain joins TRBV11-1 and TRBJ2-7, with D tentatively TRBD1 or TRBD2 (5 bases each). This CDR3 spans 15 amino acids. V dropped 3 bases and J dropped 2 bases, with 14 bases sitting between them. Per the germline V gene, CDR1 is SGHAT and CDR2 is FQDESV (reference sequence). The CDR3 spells CASSFGIQETYEQYF. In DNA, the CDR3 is TGTGCCAGCAGCTTCGGGATACAGGAAACCTACGAGCAGTACTTC.

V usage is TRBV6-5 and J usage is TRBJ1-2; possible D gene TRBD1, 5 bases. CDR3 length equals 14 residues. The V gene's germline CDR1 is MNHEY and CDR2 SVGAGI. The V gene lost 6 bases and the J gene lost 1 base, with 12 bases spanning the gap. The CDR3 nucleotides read TGTGCCAGCAGCCTAAGCAGGGATAACTATGGCTACACCTTC. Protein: CASSLSRDNYGYTF.

The CDR3 spells CASSRTSGYEQYF. The CDR3 bases are TGTGCCAGCAGCCGGACTAGCGGGTACGAGCAGTACTTC. The rearrangement uses TRBV7-7 and TRBJ2-7; 11 positions match TRBD2. Germline V gene sequence: CDR1 SSHAT, CDR2 FNYEAQ (reference sequence). CDR3 length equals 13 residues. The V gene end was trimmed by 5 bases and the J gene end by 4 bases; junction bases not matched to a gene: 1. The variable domain in full, with the rest retrieved from reference TRBV7-7 and TRBJ2-7, is GAGVSQSPRYKVTKRGQDVTLRCDPISSHATLYWYQQALGQGPEFLTYFNYEAQPDKSGLPSDRFSAERPEGSISTLTIQRTEQRDSAMYRCASSRTSGYEQYFGPGTRLTVT.

This chain's CDR3 is CASSLTTSGVSTDTQYF. DNA for the CDR3: TGTGCCAGCAGCTTGACCACTAGCGGGGTTAGCACAGATACGCAGTATTTT. The rearrangement joins TRBV11-2 to TRBJ2-3; 10 nucleotides agree with TRBD2. The length of the CDR3 is 17 residues. Germline CDR1 SGHAT, CDR2 FQNNGV. V lost 3 bases to trimming and J lost 0 bases; unmatched junction nucleotides: 6.

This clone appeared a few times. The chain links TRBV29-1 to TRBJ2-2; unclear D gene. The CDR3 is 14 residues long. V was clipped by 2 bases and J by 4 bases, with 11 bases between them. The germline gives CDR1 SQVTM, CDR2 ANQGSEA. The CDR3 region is CSVESPRGTGELFF. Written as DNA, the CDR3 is TGCAGCGTTGAATCGCCGCGAGGCACCGGGGAGCTGTTTTTT.

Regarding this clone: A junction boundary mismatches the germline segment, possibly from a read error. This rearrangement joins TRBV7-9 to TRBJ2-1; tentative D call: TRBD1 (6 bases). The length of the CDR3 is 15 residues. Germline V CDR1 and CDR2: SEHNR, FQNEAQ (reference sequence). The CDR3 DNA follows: TGTGCCAGCGGCTTCCGTCCAGGGGCGGACAATGAGCAGTTCTTC. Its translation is CASGFRPGADNEQFF.

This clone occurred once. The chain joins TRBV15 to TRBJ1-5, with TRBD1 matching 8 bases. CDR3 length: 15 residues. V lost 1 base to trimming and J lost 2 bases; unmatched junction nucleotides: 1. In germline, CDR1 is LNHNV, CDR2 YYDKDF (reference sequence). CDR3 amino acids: CATSRATGGNQPQHF. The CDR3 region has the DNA TGTGCCACCAGCAGAGCGACAGGGGGCAATCAGCCCCAGCATTTT.

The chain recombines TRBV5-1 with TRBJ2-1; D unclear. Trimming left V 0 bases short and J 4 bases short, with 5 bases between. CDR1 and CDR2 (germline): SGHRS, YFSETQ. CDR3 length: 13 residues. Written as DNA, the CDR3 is TGCGCCAGCAGCTTGGTCTCGTACAATGAGCAGTTCTTC. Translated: CASSLVSYNEQFF.

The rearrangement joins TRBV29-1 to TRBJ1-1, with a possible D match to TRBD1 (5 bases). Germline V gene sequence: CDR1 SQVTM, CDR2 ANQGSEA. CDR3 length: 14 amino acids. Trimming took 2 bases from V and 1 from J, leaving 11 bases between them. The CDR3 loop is CSVEPSDRNTEAFF. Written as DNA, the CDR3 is TGCAGCGTTGAACCCTCCGACAGGAACACTGAAGCTTTCTTT.

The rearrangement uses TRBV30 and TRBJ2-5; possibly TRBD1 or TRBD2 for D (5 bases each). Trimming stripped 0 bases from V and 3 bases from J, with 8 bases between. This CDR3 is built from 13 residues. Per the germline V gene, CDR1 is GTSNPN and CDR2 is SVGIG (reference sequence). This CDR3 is CAWSVGTKETQYF. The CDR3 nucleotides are TGTGCCTGGAGTGTGGGGACCAAAGAGACCCAGTACTTC.

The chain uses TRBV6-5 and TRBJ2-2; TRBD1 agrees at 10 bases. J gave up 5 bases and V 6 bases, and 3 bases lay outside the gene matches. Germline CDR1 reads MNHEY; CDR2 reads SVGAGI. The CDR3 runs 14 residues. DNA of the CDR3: TGTGCCAGCAGGACAGGGGGCGGAACCGGGGAGCTGTTTTTT. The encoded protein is CASRTGGGTGELFF.

In DNA form, the CDR3 reads TGTGCCAGCAGCGCGGACAGGGGTTCCGCGGGCTACACCTTC. Protein: CASSADRGSAGYTF. V usage is TRBV9 and J usage is TRBJ1-2; 9 nucleotides match TRBD1. J lost 8 bases, V lost 3 bases, and 8 bases had no gene match. The length of the CDR3 is 14 residues. Germline V lookup: CDR1 SGDLS, CDR2 YYNGEE.

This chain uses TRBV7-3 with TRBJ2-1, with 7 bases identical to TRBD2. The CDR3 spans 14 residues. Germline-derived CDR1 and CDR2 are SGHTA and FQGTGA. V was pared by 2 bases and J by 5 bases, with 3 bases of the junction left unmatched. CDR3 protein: CASSLGSGNNEQFF. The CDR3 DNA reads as TGTGCCAGCAGCTTAGGGAGCGGGAACAATGAGCAGTTCTTC.

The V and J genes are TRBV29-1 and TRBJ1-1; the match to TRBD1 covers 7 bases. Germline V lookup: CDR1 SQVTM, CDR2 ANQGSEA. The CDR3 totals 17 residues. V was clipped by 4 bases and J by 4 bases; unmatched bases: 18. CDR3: CSVGSEQGFYQGTEAFF. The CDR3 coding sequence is TGCAGCGTTGGATCCGAACAGGGGTTTTATCAGGGCACTGAAGCTTTCTTT.

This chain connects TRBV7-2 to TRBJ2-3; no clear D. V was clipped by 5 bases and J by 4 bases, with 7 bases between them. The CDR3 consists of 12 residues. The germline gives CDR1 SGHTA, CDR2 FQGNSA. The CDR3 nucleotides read TGTGCCAGCAGCCGCTCTCCAGATACGCAGTATTTT. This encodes CASSRSPDTQYF.

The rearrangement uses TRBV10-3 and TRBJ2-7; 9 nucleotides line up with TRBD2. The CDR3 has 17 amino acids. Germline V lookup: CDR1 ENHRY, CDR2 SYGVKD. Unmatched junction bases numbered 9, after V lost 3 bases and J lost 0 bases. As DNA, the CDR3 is TGTGCCATCAGTGACGAGGGACTAGCATATTCCTCCTACGAGCAGTACTTC. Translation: CAISDEGLAYSSYEQYF.

The chain's CDR3 is CSVGRRLAGVHEQYF. The CDR3, as DNA: TGCAGCGTTGGAAGGCGCCTAGCGGGAGTGCACGAGCAGTACTTC. The V and J genes are TRBV29-1 and TRBJ2-7; 10 nucleotides align to TRBD2. The ends lost 4 bases at V and 5 bases at J; junction bases unmatched: 11. The CDR3 length is 15 residues. The germline CDR1 and CDR2 sequences are SQVTM and ANQGSEA.

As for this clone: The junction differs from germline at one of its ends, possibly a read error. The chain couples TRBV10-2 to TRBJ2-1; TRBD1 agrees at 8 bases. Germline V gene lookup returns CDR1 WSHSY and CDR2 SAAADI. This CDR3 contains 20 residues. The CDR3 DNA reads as TGCGCCGGCAGCGAGCTCGCGGGACAGGTACAATCAGACTCCTACAATGAGCAGTTCTTC. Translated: CAGSELAGQVQSDSYNEQFF.